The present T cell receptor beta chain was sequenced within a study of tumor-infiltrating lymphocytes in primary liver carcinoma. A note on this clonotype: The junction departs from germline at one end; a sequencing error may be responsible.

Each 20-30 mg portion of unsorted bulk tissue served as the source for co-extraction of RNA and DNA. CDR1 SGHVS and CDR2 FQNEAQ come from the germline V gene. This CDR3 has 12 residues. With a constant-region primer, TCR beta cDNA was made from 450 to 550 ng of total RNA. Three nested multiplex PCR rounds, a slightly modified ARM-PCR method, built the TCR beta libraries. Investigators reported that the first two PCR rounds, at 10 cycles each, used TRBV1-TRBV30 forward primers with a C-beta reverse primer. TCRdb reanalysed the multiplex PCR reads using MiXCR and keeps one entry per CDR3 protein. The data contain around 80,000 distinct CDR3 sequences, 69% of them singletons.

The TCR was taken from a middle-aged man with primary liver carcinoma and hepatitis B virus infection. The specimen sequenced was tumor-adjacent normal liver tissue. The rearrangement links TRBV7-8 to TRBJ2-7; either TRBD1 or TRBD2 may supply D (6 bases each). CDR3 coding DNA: TGTCCCAGCAGCGAAGGAGGGACATTCCAGTACTTC. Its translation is CPSSEGGTFQYF.